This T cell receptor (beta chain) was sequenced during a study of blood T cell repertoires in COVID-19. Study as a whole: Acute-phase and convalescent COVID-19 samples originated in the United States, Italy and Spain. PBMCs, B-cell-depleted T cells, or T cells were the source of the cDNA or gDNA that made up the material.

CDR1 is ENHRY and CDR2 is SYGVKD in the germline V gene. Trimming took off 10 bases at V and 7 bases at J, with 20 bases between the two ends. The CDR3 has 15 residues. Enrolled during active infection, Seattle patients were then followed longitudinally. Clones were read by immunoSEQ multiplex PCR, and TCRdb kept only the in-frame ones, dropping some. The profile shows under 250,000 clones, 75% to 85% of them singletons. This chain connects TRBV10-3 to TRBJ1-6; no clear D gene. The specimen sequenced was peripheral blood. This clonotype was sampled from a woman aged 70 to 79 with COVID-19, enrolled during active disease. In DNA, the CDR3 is TGTGCCACAGTCGGGGTAATGGCTGGAAATTCACCCCTCCACTTT. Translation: CATVGVMAGNSPLHF.